This TCR beta chain was sequenced for a study of cytomegalovirus exposure and HLA in healthy donors. This CDR3 is 14 amino acids long. The V end lost 2 bases, the J end lost 0 bases, and 8 bases lay between the germline ends. Per germline, CDR1 SGHRS and CDR2 YFSETQ. On this clone itself: No antigen is known for it.

The PCR used 60 Vbeta and 13 Jbeta primers. Repertoires were generated with immunoSEQ multiplex PCR, while TCRdb's copy carries only in-frame clones and drops some. The sample records around 180,000 clones, about 77% being singletons. Study-wide points: It was likely that a cluster of highly shared sequence variants was a sequencing artifact. What TCR beta sequences reportedly achieved was accurate prediction of HLA-A and HLA-B alleles in most subjects.

This chain uses TRBV5-1 with TRBJ1-1; D ambiguous. The source material was PBMCs. The clonotype originates from a woman aged 25 to 45 in good health and CMV-seropositive. CDR3 sequence (DNA): TGCGCCAGCAGCTTAAATTCAATGAACACTGAAGCTTTCTTT. Its translation is CASSLNSMNTEAFF.